This T cell receptor (beta chain) came from a study of vaccination effects on CD4 cells after COVID-19. Regarding the study as a whole: Pronounced clonal contraction occurred in clones induced by infection and by vaccine late after vaccination.

Cultured cells yielded isolated CD4+ T cells after more than nine days. Participants completed two doses of the BNT162b2 or mRNA-1273 vaccine. This clone occurred a few times. Its matching antigen is unknown. With V trimmed by 2 bases and J by 4 bases, 8 bases remained unmatched. CDR3 length equals 15 residues. Germline V lookup: CDR1 GTSNPN, CDR2 SVGIG (reference sequence). Some clones are missing from TCRdb's copy, which holds only in-frame ones; the method was immunoSEQ multiplex PCR. Here the sample spans about 57,000 clones, about four fifths being singletons. J is TRBJ1-2 and V is TRBV30; 9 positions agree with TRBD1. The sample here was CD4+ T cells from PBMCs cultured without peptide, taken after COVID-19 vaccination. The receptor comes from a human donor who received a COVID-19 vaccine. In DNA, the CDR3 is TGTGCCTGGAGTCGATCTGGACAGGGGATCTATGGCTACACCTTC. The encoded protein is CAWSRSGQGIYGYTF.